The rows below give T cell receptor beta chains drawn from one sample of a study of cytomegalovirus exposure and HLA in healthy donors. Sequenced by immunoSEQ multiplex PCR; TCRdb stores in-frame clones only, minus some. The repertoire has about 180,000 clones, over 65% of them found once; the top ten carry roughly 3.5%. Sequencing was done on a sample of PBMCs. The receptor set was obtained from a woman between 55 and 75 years old in good health and CMV-seropositive. Each CDR3 is given with its conserved first and last residue. D genes are given only for firm matches. Size values are once, few and many counts, or a class for expanded clones, and some rows have none.

V gene	D gene	J gene	clone size	CDR3 DNA	CDR3 protein
TRBV4-2	TRBD2	TRBJ2-2	-	TGTGCCAGCAGCCATGGGGGGGGTACCGGGGAGCTGTTTTTT	CASSHGGGTGELFF
TRBV25-1	-	TRBJ1-5	-	TGTGCCAGCAGCGGTAGCAATCAGCCCCAGCATTTT	CASSGSNQPQHF
TRBV11-2	TRBD1	TRBJ1-5	few	TGTGCCAGCAGCTCGGACAGGGGCAATCAGCCCCAGCATTTT	CASSSDRGNQPQHF
TRBV7-2	TRBD2	TRBJ2-7	-	TGTGCCAGCAGCCCGGTGACTAGCGGGGGCTACGAGCAGTACTTC	CASSPVTSGGYEQYF
TRBV10-3	TRBD2	TRBJ2-3	-	TGTGCCATCAGACTAGCGGGGCAAACAGATACGCAGTATTTT	CAIRLAGQTDTQYF
TRBV4-3	TRBD1	TRBJ1-4	-	TGCGCCAGCAGCCCGGGAGACAGGGATAATGAAAAACTGTTTTTT	CASSPGDRDNEKLFF
TRBV7-7	-	TRBJ1-1	-	TGTGCTAGCAGCTCCGTCTTAAACACTGAAGCTTTCTTT	CASSSVLNTEAFF
TRBV9	-	TRBJ2-2	-	TGTGCCAGCAGCGTAGCCTTTCCCACCGGGGAGCTGTTTTTT	CASSVAFPTGELFF
TRBV28	TRBD1	TRBJ2-1	-	TGTGCCACGTGGACAGGGGGCAATGAGCAGTTCTTC	CATWTGGNEQFF
TRBV5-6	-	TRBJ2-7	-	TGTGCCAGCAGCTTGGGACAGTCCTACGAGCAGTACTTC	CASSLGQSYEQYF
TRBV5-1	TRBD2	TRBJ2-1	-	TGCGCCAGCAGCTCCGGACTAGCGGGGGGGCTCACGCCCAAGCCGCCTAATGAGCAGTTCTTC	CASSSGLAGGLTPKPPNEQFF
TRBV21-1	-	TRBJ2-5	-	TGTGCCAGCACCCACCCGGAAGGCGGGGGGGAAGAGACCCAGTACTTC	CASTHPEGGGEETQYF
TRBV19	TRBD2	TRBJ2-2	-	TGTGCCAGTAGCACCCAACGCACTAGCGGATGGAACACCGGGGAGCTGTTTTTT	CASSTQRTSGWNTGELFF
TRBV28	TRBD1	TRBJ1-2	-	TGTGCCAGCAGTTCACCGGGACAGGGCAGTGGCTACACCTTC	CASSSPGQGSGYTF
TRBV7-2	-	TRBJ2-1	-	TGTGCCAGCACCGTCCGCGGGGTTCGCGAGCAGTTCTTC	CASTVRGVREQFF
TRBV6-1	-	TRBJ2-7	-	TGTGCCAGCCTAGGTTACACCTACGAGCAGTACTTC	CASLGYTYEQYF
TRBV27	TRBD2	TRBJ2-7	-	TGTGCCAGCAGTTTTGGGGGGGAGAGACAGACCTACGAGCAGTACTTC	CASSFGGERQTYEQYF
TRBV5-1	TRBD2	TRBJ2-1	-	TGCGCCAGCAGCCCTGGACTAGCGCTGTACAATGAGCAGTTCTTC	CASSPGLALYNEQFF
TRBV6-5	-	TRBJ1-5	-	TGTGCCAGCAGTTACGGGGCCGATAGCAATCAGCCCCAGCATTTT	CASSYGADSNQPQHF
TRBV28	-	TRBJ2-7	-	TGTGCCACCCAGGAAGAATATAAGCAGTACTTC	CATQEEYKQYF
TRBV28	TRBD1	TRBJ2-3	-	TGTGCCAGCAGGCGAGCGGCTGAGGGGGCCAGCACAGATACGCAGTATTTT	CASRRAAEGASTDTQYF
TRBV28	-	TRBJ1-5	-	TGTGCCAGCAGTTTATTAGCAGGGTCTTCGCGCAATCAGCCCCAGCATTTT	CASSLLAGSSRNQPQHF
TRBV2	-	TRBJ2-2	few	TGTGCCAGCACCATAGACACCGGGGAGCTGTTTTTT	CASTIDTGELFF
TRBV15	-	TRBJ1-3	-	TGTGCCACCAGCAGGGTGGGGGGGTCTTCTGGAAACACCATATATTTT	CATSRVGGSSGNTIYF
TRBV7-2	TRBD2	TRBJ2-7	-	TGTGCCAGCAGCTTACTCCTAGCGGGAGGACCATCCGAGCAGTACTTC	CASSLLLAGGPSEQYF
TRBV6-4	-	TRBJ2-2	-	TGTGCCAGCAGTGCCCTAGCGTTGGGGCTTACCGGGGAGCTGTTTTTT	CASSALALGLTGELFF
TRBV9	-	TRBJ2-6	-	TGTGCCAGCAGCCCCCGCGCGGCGGTCTCTGGGGCCAACGTCCTGACTTTC	CASSPRAAVSGANVLTF
TRBV28	TRBD2	TRBJ2-2	-	TGTGCCAGCAGTCTCCGACTAGCGGGCGTTCGCCGGGAGCTGTTTTTT	CASSLRLAGVRRELFF
TRBV5-1	TRBD2	TRBJ2-1	-	TGCGCCAGCAGCTTGACTAGCGGGAGCCTCTCCTACAATGAGCAGTTCTTC	CASSLTSGSLSYNEQFF
TRBV6-1	TRBD1	TRBJ1-4	-	TGTGCCAGCAGTGAAAGGGACAGGGGACTGTTTTTT	CASSERDRGLFF
TRBV14	-	TRBJ2-7	-	TGTGCCAGCAGCCACGGTTACGAGCAGTACTTC	CASSHGYEQYF
TRBV6-5	TRBD1	TRBJ2-7	-	TGTGCCAGCAGTTCCTACAGGGGCGAGCAGTACTTC	CASSSYRGEQYF
TRBV7-9	-	TRBJ2-3	-	TGTGCCAGCAGCTTAGGCAGGGAAGGAATCACAGATACGCAGTATTTT	CASSLGREGITDTQYF
TRBV18	TRBD1	TRBJ1-1	-	TGTGCCAGCTCACCAGTAGGTGGACAGGGCACTGAAGCTTTCTTT	CASSPVGGQGTEAFF
TRBV9	TRBD1	TRBJ1-5	-	TGTGCCAGCAGCGGAGGGACAGGGGCCTCGGGGCCCCAGCATTTT	CASSGGTGASGPQHF
TRBV6-1	-	TRBJ1-1	-	TGTGCCAGCAGTTACCCAGGTGATGCTTTCTTT	CASSYPGDAFF
TRBV28	-	TRBJ1-2	few	TGTGCCAGCAGTTTCCAGGCCTATGGCTACACCTTC	CASSFQAYGYTF
TRBV18	-	TRBJ2-7	-	TGTGCCAGCTCATCTTCTTACGAGCAGTACTTC	CASSSSYEQYF
TRBV28	TRBD2	TRBJ2-5	-	TGTGCCAGCAGTTTGGGCGGGGGGCTACAAGAGACCCAGTACTTC	CASSLGGGLQETQYF
TRBV19	TRBD1	TRBJ2-5	-	TGTGCCAGTACGCGGACAGGGGCTCAAGAGACCCAGTACTTC	CASTRTGAQETQYF
TRBV6-5	-	TRBJ1-4	-	TGTGCCAGCAGTTACTTCGGGGGAGTCAGAGAAAAACTGTTTTTT	CASSYFGGVREKLFF
TRBV7-9	TRBD2	TRBJ2-5	-	TGTGCCAGCAGACCTTCCTTACTAACTAGCGGGAACCAAGAGACCCAGTACTTC	CASRPSLLTSGNQETQYF
TRBV9	TRBD2	TRBJ2-7	-	TGTGCCAGCAGCGTACTAGCGGTTAGCTCCTACGAGCAGTACTTC	CASSVLAVSSYEQYF
TRBV6-6	TRBD2	TRBJ2-1	few	TGTGCCAGCAGTGGGGCGACTAGCGGGACGTACAGTGAGCAGTTCTTC	CASSGATSGTYSEQFF
TRBV28	-	TRBJ2-6	few	TGTGCCAGCAGCCTCACTACTGGGGCCAACGGCCTGACTTTC	CASSLTTGANGLTF
TRBV6-1	-	TRBJ1-6	-	TGTGCCAGCAGTGAAAGGAGCTATAATTCACCCCTCCACTTT	CASSERSYNSPLHF
TRBV21-1	-	TRBJ2-2	few	TGTGCCAGCAGCAATCCTATCCTGGACAGGGGGCGGGGCACCGGGGAGCTGTTTTTT	CASSNPILDRGRGTGELFF
TRBV27	-	TRBJ1-4	-	TGTGCCAGCAGTTTATCCTGGCGGAACGAAAAACTGTTTTTT	CASSLSWRNEKLFF
TRBV6-6	-	TRBJ2-7	once	TGTGCCAGCAGTTACTCGAGCGACAGTTTCTACGAGCAGTACTTC	CASSYSSDSFYEQYF
TRBV29-1	TRBD2	TRBJ2-5	-	TGCAGCGTTGGGACTAGCTCTGAGACCCAGTACTTC	CSVGTSSETQYF
TRBV2	TRBD1	TRBJ2-1	once	TGTGCCAGCAGAGCCCCGGGACAGGTGAGGGAGCAGTTCTTC	CASRAPGQVREQFF
TRBV18	TRBD2	TRBJ2-1	-	TGTGCCAGCTCACCATTACTAGCGGGAAACAATGAGCAGTTCTTC	CASSPLLAGNNEQFF
TRBV5-1	TRBD1	TRBJ1-2	-	TGCGCCAGCAGCCGGACAGGGGAAGGCTATGGCTACACCTTC	CASSRTGEGYGYTF
TRBV28	-	TRBJ2-7	-	TGTGCCAGCAGTTTAACCGGGGTCCACGAGCAGTACTTC	CASSLTGVHEQYF
TRBV29-1	TRBD2	TRBJ2-1	-	TGCAGCGTTAGACTAGCGGGAGTAGGTAATGAGCAGTTCTTC	CSVRLAGVGNEQFF
TRBV9	-	TRBJ1-4	-	TGTGCCAGCAGCCCCTCCGTAGTTAATGAAAAACTGTTTTTT	CASSPSVVNEKLFF
TRBV11-1	TRBD1	TRBJ2-4	-	TGTGCCAGCAGCGCCGGGACAGGAAAAGACATTCAGTACTTC	CASSAGTGKDIQYF